One sample yielded the 2 T cell receptor beta chains listed below, sequenced in a study of cytomegalovirus exposure and HLA in healthy donors. The study ran its PCR with 60 Vbeta and 13 Jbeta primers. Clones were read by immunoSEQ multiplex PCR, and TCRdb kept only the in-frame ones, dropping some. The sample lists about 73,000 clones, roughly 70% occurring once. The material sequenced was PBMCs. These receptors all come from a man aged 70 or older in good health and CMV-seronegative.

This chain joins TRBV7-9 and TRBJ2-3; 9 bases fit TRBD2. The length of the CDR3 is 17 residues. CDR1 and CDR2 (germline): SEHNR, FQNEAQ (reference sequence). J was trimmed by 3 bases and V by 1 base; bases with no gene match: 8. For the CDR3, the DNA is TGTGCCAGCAGCTTAGGTTGGGCGGGGGGGCCAACAGATACGCAGTATTTT. Translation gives CASSLGWAGGPTDTQYF.

The V call is TRBV2, the J call TRBJ2-1; D unclear. V was shortened by 6 bases and J by 0 bases, with 15 bases between the two germline ends. The CDR3 is 16 amino acids. From germline, CDR1 is SNHLY and CDR2 FYNNEI. The chain's CDR3 is CASSETRPSSYNEQFF. CDR3 nucleotides: TGTGCCAGCAGCGAGACACGGCCGAGCTCCTACAATGAGCAGTTCTTC.